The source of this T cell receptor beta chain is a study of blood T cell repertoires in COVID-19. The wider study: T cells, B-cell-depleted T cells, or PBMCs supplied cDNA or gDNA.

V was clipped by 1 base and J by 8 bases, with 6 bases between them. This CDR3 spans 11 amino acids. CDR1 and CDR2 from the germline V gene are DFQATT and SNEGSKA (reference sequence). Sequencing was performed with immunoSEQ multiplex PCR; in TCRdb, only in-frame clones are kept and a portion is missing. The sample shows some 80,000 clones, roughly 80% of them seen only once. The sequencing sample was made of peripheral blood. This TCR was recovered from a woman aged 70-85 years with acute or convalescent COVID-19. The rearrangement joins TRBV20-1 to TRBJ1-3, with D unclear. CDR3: CSARADYTIYF. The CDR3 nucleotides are TGCAGTGCTAGAGCTGACTACACCATATATTTT.